The clone carrying this T cell receptor (beta chain) was found a few times. Germline assignment: CDR1 MNHEY and CDR2 SMNVEV (reference sequence). The CDR3 totals 17 residues. V lost 5 bases and J lost 0; bases outside the gene matches: 12. TCRdb processed the 5' RACE reads anew with MiXCR; each CDR3 protein has one entry. Among roughly 690,000 distinct CDR3 sequences listed, roughly 20% were seen once. The data belong to a study of identical twins. These data are also associated with another study on T cells expressing NK-cell markers.

This chain links TRBV27 with TRBJ2-7; 8 bases agree with TRBD2. Sequences were obtained from PBMCs. This TCR was recovered from a woman aged 18-29 years in good health. The CDR3 DNA follows: TGTGCCAGCAGTGTCCTCCCTAGCGGGCGGAGCTCCTACGAGCAGTACTTC. This sequence encodes CASSVLPSGRSSYEQYF.